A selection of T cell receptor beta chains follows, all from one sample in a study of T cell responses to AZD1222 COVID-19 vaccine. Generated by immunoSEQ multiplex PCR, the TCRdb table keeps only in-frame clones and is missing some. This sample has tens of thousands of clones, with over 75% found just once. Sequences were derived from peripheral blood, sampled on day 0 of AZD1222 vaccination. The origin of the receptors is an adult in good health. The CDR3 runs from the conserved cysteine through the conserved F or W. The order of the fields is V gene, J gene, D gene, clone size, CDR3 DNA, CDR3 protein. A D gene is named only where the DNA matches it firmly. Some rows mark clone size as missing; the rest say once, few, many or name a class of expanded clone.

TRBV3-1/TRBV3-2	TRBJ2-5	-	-	TGTGCCAGCAGCCTCGGAACGGGCGAGACCCAGTACTTC	CASSLGTGETQYF
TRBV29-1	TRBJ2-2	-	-	TGCAGCGTTGGCAGGGGCGCAGGCGGGGAGCTGTTTTTT	CSVGRGAGGELFF
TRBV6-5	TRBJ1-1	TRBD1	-	TGTGCCAGCAGGAGACAGGGTGGGGTGAACACTGAAGCTTTCTTT	CASRRQGGVNTEAFF
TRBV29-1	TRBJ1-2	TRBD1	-	TGCAGCGTTGACGTACAGGGGGGTGGCTACACCTTC	CSVDVQGGGYTF
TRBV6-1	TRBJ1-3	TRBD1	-	TGTGCCAGCAGTGAACAACAGGGGGTTGGAAACACCATATATTTT	CASSEQQGVGNTIYF
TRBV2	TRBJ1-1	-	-	TGTGCCAGCAGGAAAGACAGGTCGGCTCCTGAAGCTTTCTTT	CASRKDRSAPEAFF
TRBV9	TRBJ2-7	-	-	TGTGCCAGCAGCGTCCGTAGCGAGGCTCACTACGAGCAGTACTTC	CASSVRSEAHYEQYF
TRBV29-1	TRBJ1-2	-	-	TGCAGCGGCGCGACTTGGGGGAACCCGGATTATGGCTACACCTTC	CSGATWGNPDYGYTF
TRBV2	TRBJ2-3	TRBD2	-	TGTGCCAGCAGTGACCCGACTAGCGGGGGGGTAGGAGGCACAGATACGCAGTATTTT	CASSDPTSGGVGGTDTQYF
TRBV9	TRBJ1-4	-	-	TGTGCCAGCAGCGTGGGGAGGGCTAATGAAAAACTGTTTTTT	CASSVGRANEKLFF
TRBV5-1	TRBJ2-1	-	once	TGCGCCAGCAGCACCATGAGCTCCTACAATGAGCAGTTCTTC	CASSTMSSYNEQFF
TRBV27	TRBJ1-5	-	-	TGTGCCAGCCAAGAGTTGGGAGCTAGCAATCAGCCCCAGCATTTT	CASQELGASNQPQHF
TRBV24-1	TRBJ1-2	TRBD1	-	TGTGCCACCAGTGAGCCCACAGGGGGTATTGATGGCTACACCTTC	CATSEPTGGIDGYTF
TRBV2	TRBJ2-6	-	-	TGTGCCAGCAGTGAGAAAGACAGAGGATGGGATTATGCTGTCCTGACTTTC	CASSEKDRGWDYAVLTF
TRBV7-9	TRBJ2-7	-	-	TGTGCCAGCAGCTACATTGGGGGTAGCTCCTACGAGCAGTACTTC	CASSYIGGSSYEQYF